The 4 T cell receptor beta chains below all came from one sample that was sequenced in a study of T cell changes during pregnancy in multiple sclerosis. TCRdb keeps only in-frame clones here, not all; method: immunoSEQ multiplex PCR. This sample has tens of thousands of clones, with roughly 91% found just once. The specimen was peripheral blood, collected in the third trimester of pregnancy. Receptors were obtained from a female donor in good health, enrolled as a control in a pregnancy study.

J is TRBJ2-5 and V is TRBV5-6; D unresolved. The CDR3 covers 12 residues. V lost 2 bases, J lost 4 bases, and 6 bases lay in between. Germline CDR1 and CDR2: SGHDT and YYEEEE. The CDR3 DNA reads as TGTGCCAGCAGCTTCTCAGGAGAGACCCAGTACTTC. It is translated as CASSFSGETQYF.

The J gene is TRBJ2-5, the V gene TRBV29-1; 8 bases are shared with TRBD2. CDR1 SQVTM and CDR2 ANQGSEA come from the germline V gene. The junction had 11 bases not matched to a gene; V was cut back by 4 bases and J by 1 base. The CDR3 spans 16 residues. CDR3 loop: CSVGARGVSGQETQYF. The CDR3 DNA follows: TGCAGCGTTGGGGCGCGGGGGGTCAGTGGCCAAGAGACCCAGTACTTC.

In DNA, the CDR3 is TGTGCCATCAGTCGTTCTAGTGACACCGGGGAGCTGTTTTTT. It translates to CAISRSSDTGELFF. The chain recombines TRBV10-3 with TRBJ2-2; no clear D gene. CDR3 length: 14 amino acids. From germline, CDR1 is ENHRY and CDR2 SYGVKD. With 5 bases removed from V and 3 bases from J, the gap between germline ends came to 10 bases.

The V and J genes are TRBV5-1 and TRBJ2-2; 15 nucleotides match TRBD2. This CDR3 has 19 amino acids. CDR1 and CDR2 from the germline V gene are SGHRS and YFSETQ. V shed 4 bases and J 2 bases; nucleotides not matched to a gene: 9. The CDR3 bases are TGCGCCAGCAGCATTACCGGGACTAGCGGGGGGACAAACACCGGGGAGCTGTTTTTT. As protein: CASSITGTSGGTNTGELFF.